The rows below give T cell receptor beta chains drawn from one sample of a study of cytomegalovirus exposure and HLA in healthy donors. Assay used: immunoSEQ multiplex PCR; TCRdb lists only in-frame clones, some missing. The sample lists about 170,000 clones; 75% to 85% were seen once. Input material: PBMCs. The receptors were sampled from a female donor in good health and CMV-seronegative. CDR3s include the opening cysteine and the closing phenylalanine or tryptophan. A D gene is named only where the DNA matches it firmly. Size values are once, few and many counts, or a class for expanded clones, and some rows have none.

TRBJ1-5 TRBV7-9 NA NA TGTGCCAGCAGCTTAGGCAGCGGCAAGAATCAGCCCCAGCATTTT CASSLGSGKNQPQHF
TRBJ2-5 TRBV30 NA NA TGTGCCTGGAGAATCAAAGAGACCCAGTACTTC CAWRIKETQYF
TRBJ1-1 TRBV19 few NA TGTGCCCGGAGGGTAAGCACTGAAGCTTTCTTT CARRVSTEAFF
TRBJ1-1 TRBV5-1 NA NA TGCGCCAGCAACCCGGATGGGGGGGGGAACACTGAAGCTTTCTTT CASNPDGGGNTEAFF
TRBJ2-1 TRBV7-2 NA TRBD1 TGTGCCAGCAGCTTAGCCCAGGACAGGTACAATGAGCAGTTCTTC CASSLAQDRYNEQFF
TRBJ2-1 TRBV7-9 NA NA TGTGCCAGCAGCCCGAGTATGAGCTCCTACAATGAGCAGTTCTTC CASSPSMSSYNEQFF
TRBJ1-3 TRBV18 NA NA TGTGCCAGCTCTCCCGTGGCAGGGATCGGAAACACCATATATTTT CASSPVAGIGNTIYF
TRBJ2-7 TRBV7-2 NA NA TGTGCCAGCAGCGATATTTTGCGATTCCTCAACTACGAGCAGTACTTC CASSDILRFLNYEQYF
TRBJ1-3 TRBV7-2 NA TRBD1 TGTGCCAGCAGCTTAATGGGACAGGGGGCCGGAAACACCATATATTTT CASSLMGQGAGNTIYF
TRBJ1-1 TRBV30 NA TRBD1 TGTGCCTGGACGAAGGGACAGGGGACGATGAACACTGAAGCTTTCTTT CAWTKGQGTMNTEAFF
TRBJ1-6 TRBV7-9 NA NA TGTGCCAGCAGCTTAGTCGCGGGGAATTCACCCCTCCACTTT CASSLVAGNSPLHF
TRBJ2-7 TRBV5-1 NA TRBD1 TGCGCCAGCAGCAACTCCGGGACAGGGTCCTACGAGCAGTACTTC CASSNSGTGSYEQYF
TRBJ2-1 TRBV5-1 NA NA TGCGCCAGCAGCTCGATGGGGGGGCACAATGAGCAGTTCTTC CASSSMGGHNEQFF
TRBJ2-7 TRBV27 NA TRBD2 TGTGCCAGCAGTTTACTGAGCGGGGAGTCGGTCCACGAGCAGTACTTC CASSLLSGESVHEQYF
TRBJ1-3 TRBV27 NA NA TGTGCCAGCAGTTTAGGACACCCAACATCTGGAAACACCATATATTTT CASSLGHPTSGNTIYF
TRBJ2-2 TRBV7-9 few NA TGTGCCAGCAGCTTTTTTTACACGAAAACCGGGGAGCTGTTTTTT CASSFFYTKTGELFF
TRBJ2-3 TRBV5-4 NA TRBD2 TGTGCCAGCAGCTTGGGACTAGCGGGGGCAGATACGCAGTATTTT CASSLGLAGADTQYF
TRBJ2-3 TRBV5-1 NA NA TGCGCCAGCAGCTTGCCACTAGATGTCGGAGATACGCAGTATTTT CASSLPLDVGDTQYF
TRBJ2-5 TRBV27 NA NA TGTGCCAGCAGTTTATACAATCAAGAGACCCAGTACTTC CASSLYNQETQYF
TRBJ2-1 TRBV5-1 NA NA TGCGCCAGCAGCTTGGTACAGAATCAAGAGCAGTTCTTC CASSLVQNQEQFF
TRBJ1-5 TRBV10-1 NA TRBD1 TGCGCCAGCAGTGAGTCGAGTGGGACAGGGAACCAGCCCCAGCATTTT CASSESSGTGNQPQHF
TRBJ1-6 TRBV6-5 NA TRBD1 TGTGCCAGCAGTTCTTCCGGACAGGGGTCGCCCCTCCACTTT CASSSSGQGSPLHF
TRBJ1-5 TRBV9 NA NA TGTGCCAGCAGCGTAGAGGGGCAGCCCAATCAGCCCCAGCATTTT CASSVEGQPNQPQHF
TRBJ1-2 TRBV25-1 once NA TGTGCCAGCAGTCCTGGTGGCATCACCTATGGCTACACCTTC CASSPGGITYGYTF
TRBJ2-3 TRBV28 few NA TGTGCCAGCAGTTTATTGGGGACAAGGGGCACAGATACGCAGTATTTT CASSLLGTRGTDTQYF
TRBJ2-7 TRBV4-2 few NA TGTGCCAGCAGCCAGATCGGAGGTGGGACCTACGAGCAGTACTTC CASSQIGGGTYEQYF
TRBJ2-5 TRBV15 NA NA TGTGCCACCAGCACCAGACTTGAATATATGACCCAGTACTTC CATSTRLEYMTQYF
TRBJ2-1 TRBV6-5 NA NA TGTGCCAGCAATGGGGGGAGGTACAATGAGCAGTTCTTC CASNGGRYNEQFF
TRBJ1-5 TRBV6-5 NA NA TGTGCCAGCAGTGCCCAGGACTTCCCGAATCAGCCCCAGCATTTT CASSAQDFPNQPQHF
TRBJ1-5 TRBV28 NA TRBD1 TGTGCCAGCAGTTCGGGCGCCGGGACAGGGGTCGTCAATCAGCCCCAGCATTTT CASSSGAGTGVVNQPQHF
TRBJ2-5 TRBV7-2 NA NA TGTGCCAGCAAAGACTACCTCGAGGAGACCCAGTACTTC CASKDYLEETQYF
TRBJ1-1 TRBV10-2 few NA TGCGCCAGCAGTGAGGGCGGGAAGAACACTGAAGCTTTCTTT CASSEGGKNTEAFF